This T cell receptor (beta chain) is from a study of blood T cell repertoires in COVID-19. Overall study: Collection of acute and convalescent COVID-19 samples took place in the United States, Italy and Spain. Nucleic acid was either cDNA or gDNA, and it came from T cells, B-cell-depleted T cells, or PBMCs.

Trimming at V came to 1 base and at J to 2 bases, leaving 7 bases not matched to a gene. Germline V gives CDR1 SGHNT, CDR2 YENEEA. There are 17 residues in the CDR3. This clone was counted once. In the study's own analysis: Amplification of reference gene primers was used by the study to estimate nucleated cell counts. Some clones are missing from TCRdb's copy, which holds only in-frame ones; the method was immunoSEQ multiplex PCR. V and J calls and clone size are copied from that table; D and trimming were computed from the DNA. The sample comprises around 140,000 clones, roughly 87% of which are singletons, and over 0.85% rests with the top ten.

The sample was peripheral blood. This rearrangement joins TRBV11-3 to TRBJ2-1; 8 bases agree with TRBD2. This receptor was identified in a woman aged 50 to 65 with acute or convalescent COVID-19. The CDR3 nucleotides read TGTGCCAGCAGCTTAGTTGGCGGGGGGTCCACCTACAATGAGCAGTTCTTC. The encoded protein is CASSLVGGGSTYNEQFF.